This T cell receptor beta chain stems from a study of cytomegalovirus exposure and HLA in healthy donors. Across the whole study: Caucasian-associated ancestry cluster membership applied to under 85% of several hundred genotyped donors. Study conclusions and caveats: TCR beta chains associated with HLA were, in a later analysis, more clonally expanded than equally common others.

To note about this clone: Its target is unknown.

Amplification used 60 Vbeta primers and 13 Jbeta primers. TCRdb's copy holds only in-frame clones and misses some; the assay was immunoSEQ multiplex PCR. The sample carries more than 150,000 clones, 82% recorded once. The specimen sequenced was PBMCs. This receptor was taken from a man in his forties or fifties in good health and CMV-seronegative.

CDR3 residues: CASSLLTSGTLYNEQFF. CDR3 DNA sequence: TGTGCCAGCAGTTTGTTGACTAGCGGAACCCTATACAATGAGCAGTTCTTC. J is TRBJ2-1 and V is TRBV28; TRBD2 agrees at 9 bases. This CDR3 has 17 residues. The junction had 10 bases not matched to a gene; V was cut back by 3 bases and J by 4 bases. Germline CDR1 is MDHEN and CDR2 is SYDVKM.